This T cell receptor (beta chain) came from a study of beta chain features in type 1 diabetes. Sorting produced populations that all topped 95% purity. Trimming shortened V by 10 bases and J by 4 bases, and 16 bases separated the two germline ends. The CDR3 totals 13 residues. The germline CDR1 and CDR2 sequences are SNHLY and FYNNEI. Study-wide results and limits: TCRB CDR3s were moderately but significantly shorter in Type 1 diabetes patients in all four CD4+ subsets. Healthy donors had naive, central memory and Treg TCRB repertoires that appeared less similar than those seen among patients.

Regarding this clone: Its antigen is unidentified.

The sequenced template was cDNA made from the entire isolated RNA. The read count averaged around 3.6 million across naive, central memory and regulatory T cell samples. Some clones are missing from TCRdb's copy, which holds only in-frame ones; the method was immunoSEQ multiplex PCR. The table lists about 700,000 clones, around 15% of them singletons. The sequencing sample was made of naive CD4+ T cells from blood. The sequence derives from a man aged 18 to 29 with type 1 diabetes. V usage is TRBV2 and J usage is TRBJ1-2, with D hard to call. The CDR3 bases are TGTGCCACCGCAGGACGGTCGGGCTATGGCTACACCTTC. As protein: CATAGRSGYGYTF.